The rows below give T cell receptor beta chains drawn from one sample of a study of T cells in Graves' hyperthyroidism and ophthalmopathy. TCRdb reprocessed the multiplex PCR reads with MiXCR, giving one entry per CDR3 protein. Of 300,000 to 400,000 distinct CDR3 sequences in the sample, about 15% were seen once. Input material: blood. The receptor set was obtained from an older woman with Graves' hyperthyroidism. Each CDR3 is given with its conserved first and last residue. The D gene is left open where the match is weak. A row's size may be missing; if present it is once, few, many or a size class.

NA,TRBJ2-1,NA,TRBV5-1,TGCGCCAGCAGCTTAGCCGGGGTAGGTGAGCAGTTCTTC,CASSLAGVGEQFF
TRBD1,TRBJ2-7,many,TRBV7-6,TGTGCCAGCAGCCTACTTCCGGGACAGGACGCCTACGAGCAGTACTTC,CASSLLPGQDAYEQYF
NA,TRBJ2-2,NA,TRBV5-4,TGTGCCAGCAGCTACGGGAGCACCGGGGAGCTGTTTTTT,CASSYGSTGELFF
TRBD1,TRBJ1-6,many,TRBV6-6,TGTGCCAGCAGTTACGAGACGCCCGGGACAGGGTTCTCACCCCTCCACTTT,CASSYETPGTGFSPLHF
NA,TRBJ2-3,NA,TRBV18,TGTGCCAGCTCACCTACGGCGGGGAGCACAGATACGCAGTATTTT,CASSPTAGSTDTQYF
TRBD2,TRBJ2-2,NA,TRBV29-1,TGCAGCGTTGGCGGGGGAACCTCGAACACCGGGGAGCTGTTTTTT,CSVGGGTSNTGELFF
TRBD2,TRBJ2-1,few,TRBV7-2,TGTGCCAGCAGCTTTAGGACTAGCTACAATGAGCAGTTCTTC,CASSFRTSYNEQFF
NA,TRBJ2-7,many,TRBV10-3,TGTGCCATCAGCGCCGGGACGGTATCCTACGAGCAGTACTTC,CAISAGTVSYEQYF
TRBD2,TRBJ2-1,many,TRBV7-2,TGTGCCAGCAGCTCCGGACTAGCGGGAGTGGATGAGCAGTTCTTC,CASSSGLAGVDEQFF
NA,TRBJ2-6,many,TRBV10-3,TGTGCCATCAGTGAGGACCTCTCTGGGGCCAACGTCCTGACTTTC,CAISEDLSGANVLTF
NA,TRBJ1-2,NA,TRBV18,TGTGCCAGCTCACCAGGGCAGGGTGTCTTTGCGTATGGCTACACCTTC,CASSPGQGVFAYGYTF
TRBD1,TRBJ1-6,NA,TRBV7-9,TGTGCCAGCAGCCTACAGGGGAGCTCCTATAATTCACCCCTCCACTTT,CASSLQGSSYNSPLHF
TRBD2,TRBJ2-1,NA,TRBV14,TGTGCCAGCAGCCAAGATCGGTGGACTAGCGGGGTGGATGAGCAGTTCTTC,CASSQDRWTSGVDEQFF
TRBD1,TRBJ1-1,many,TRBV2,TGTGCCAGCAGGAACAGGGGAGGAACTGAAGCTTTCTTT,CASRNRGGTEAFF
NA,TRBJ2-3,many,TRBV30,TGTGCCTGGAGTGTACTGGATAGCGACACAGATACGCAGTATTTT,CAWSVLDSDTDTQYF
TRBD1,TRBJ1-6,many,TRBV2,TGTGCCAGCAGTTTGGACAGGGTTAATTCACCCCTCCACTTT,CASSLDRVNSPLHF
TRBD1,TRBJ2-3,NA,TRBV19,TGTGCCAGTAAGGACAGGGGAACAGATACGCAGTATTTT,CASKDRGTDTQYF
NA,TRBJ2-7,few,TRBV4-2,TGTGCCAGCAGTCCTGCAGCAGCGAGCTCCTACGAGCAGTACTTC,CASSPAAASSYEQYF
NA,TRBJ2-3,many,TRBV7-9,TGTGCCAGCAGCTTAGGGGTTAGCGGAACAGATACGCAGTATTTT,CASSLGVSGTDTQYF
NA,TRBJ2-7,many,TRBV2,TGTGCCAGCAGTGTAGGCCGACAGGCGGGGCAGTACTTC,CASSVGRQAGQYF
NA,TRBJ1-1,many,TRBV11-3,TGTGCCAGCAGCCCGCGATTGAAGACCGGTACTGAAGCTTTCTTT,CASSPRLKTGTEAFF
TRBD2,TRBJ2-5,few,TRBV5-1,TGCGCCAGCAGCTTGGCAACTAGCGGGAGTGGGGAGACCCAGTACTTC,CASSLATSGSGETQYF
NA,TRBJ2-2,few,TRBV12-3/TRBV12-4,TGTGCCAGCAGTTTTCCCCACCAGCGGGCCTATCGGGCCGGGGAGCTGTTTTTT,CASSFPHQRAYRAGELFF
NA,TRBJ1-5,many,TRBV28,TGTGCCAGCAGTTTAGGGACGTGGCAGCCCCAGCATTTT,CASSLGTWQPQHF
TRBD1,TRBJ1-1,NA,TRBV5-1,TGCGCCAGCAGCACCGGCGGGACAGGGGGCCAGAACACTGAAGCTTTCTTT,CASSTGGTGGQNTEAFF
TRBD2,TRBJ2-3,many,TRBV5-1,TGCGCCAGCAGGTTAACCCCGTCTAGCGGCCCTAGCACAGATACGCAGTATTTT,CASRLTPSSGPSTDTQYF
NA,TRBJ2-1,NA,TRBV10-2,TGCGCCAACAGTGAGTCTAGCAACTACAATGAGCAGTTCTTC,CANSESSNYNEQFF
NA,TRBJ2-1,many,TRBV27,TGTGCCAGCAGTTATGGGCGGGCCTATGAGCAGTTCTTC,CASSYGRAYEQFF
NA,TRBJ1-2,many,TRBV6-1,TGTGCCAGCCCCCAGGGACGAGGCTACACCTTC,CASPQGRGYTF
TRBD1,TRBJ2-7,many,TRBV10-3,TGTGCCATCAGTGAGGGACAGGGGACCTACGAGCAGTACTTC,CAISEGQGTYEQYF
NA,TRBJ2-1,many,TRBV3-1,TGTGCCAGCAGCCATCTGTTGGGGGATCGTGATGAGCAGTTCTTC,CASSHLLGDRDEQFF
NA,TRBJ1-4,NA,TRBV6-6,TGTGCCAGCAGTTACAGGGCCGGTAATGAAAAACTGTTTTTT,CASSYRAGNEKLFF
NA,TRBJ2-5,many,TRBV2,TGTGCCAGCAACCAGGGCCCCGAGACCCAGTACTTC,CASNQGPETQYF
TRBD1,TRBJ2-1,few,TRBV2,TGTGCCAGCAGTGAAGCTTTGGACAGGGGTCACTACAATGAGCAGTTCTTC,CASSEALDRGHYNEQFF
TRBD2,TRBJ2-3,few,TRBV30,TGTGCCTGGAGTCTAGCGGGAGTTTCGGATACGCAGTATTTT,CAWSLAGVSDTQYF
NA,TRBJ1-2,many,TRBV9,TGTGCCAGCAGCGTAGAGAGTAGGGTCGCCTATGGCTACACCTTC,CASSVESRVAYGYTF
NA,TRBJ2-6,few,TRBV30,TGTGCCTGGAGTGTGGGCAGGAGGGCTGGGGCCAACGTCCTGACTTTC,CAWSVGRRAGANVLTF
TRBD1,TRBJ2-5,many,TRBV2,TGTGCCAGCAGTGATGCGACAGGGGGCCTGGAGACCCAGTACTTC,CASSDATGGLETQYF
TRBD1,TRBJ2-1,many,TRBV28,TGTGCCAGCAGTGGGACAGTACAGGGCGACAATGAGCAGTTCTTC,CASSGTVQGDNEQFF
NA,TRBJ2-5,many,TRBV7-9,TGTGCCAGCAGCCCTCTCGAAGAGACCCAGTACTTC,CASSPLEETQYF
TRBD2,TRBJ2-1,many,TRBV2,TGTGCCAGCAGTTCTGGACTAGCGGGAAATGAGCAGTTCTTC,CASSSGLAGNEQFF
NA,TRBJ1-5,NA,TRBV10-3,TGTGCCATCCGGGCGGAAAGCAATCAGCCCCAGCATTTT,CAIRAESNQPQHF
TRBD1,TRBJ1-1,many,TRBV18,TGTGCCAGCTCACCCCAGGGACAGGGGGGACCGAACACTGAAGCTTTCTTT,CASSPQGQGGPNTEAFF
NA,TRBJ2-5,NA,TRBV11-2,TGTGCCAGCAGCTTAGAGGTGGCTTCGGGCCAGTACTTC,CASSLEVASGQYF
TRBD2,TRBJ2-1,many,TRBV24-1,TGTGCCACCAGTGTTGCTAGCGGGAGGGCGGGCAATGAGCAGTTCTTC,CATSVASGRAGNEQFF
NA,TRBJ2-6,few,TRBV27,TGTGCCAGCAGTCCACTCCGCCGGACAGTTTCTGGGGCCAACGTCCTGACTTTC,CASSPLRRTVSGANVLTF
TRBD1,TRBJ1-1,NA,TRBV29-1,TGCAGCGTTGCAGGCAGGGGGCTGGGTGAAGCTTTCTTT,CSVAGRGLGEAFF
NA,TRBJ2-3,many,TRBV11-2,TGTGCCAGCAGCCCCTCAGGGTCAGATACGCAGTATTTT,CASSPSGSDTQYF
NA,TRBJ1-3,many,TRBV28,TGTGCCAGCAGTTTAGACGGGAGCTCTGGAAACACCATATATTTT,CASSLDGSSGNTIYF
TRBD1,TRBJ1-1,many,TRBV28,TGTGCCAGCAGCTCCGGGACAGGGGGATCGAACACTGAAGCTTTCTTT,CASSSGTGGSNTEAFF
TRBD2,TRBJ2-1,few,TRBV20-1,TGCAGTGCTAGTTGGCTAGCGGAAAACAATGAGCAGTTCTTC,CSASWLAENNEQFF
TRBD2,TRBJ2-1,NA,TRBV7-2,TGTGCCAGCAGCACCCTAGCGGGAGTTGGGTACAATGAGCAGTTCTTC,CASSTLAGVGYNEQFF
NA,TRBJ2-7,many,TRBV7-6,TGTGCCAGCAGCTCCGTAGTGTACGAGCAGTACTTC,CASSSVVYEQYF
NA,TRBJ1-1,few,TRBV20-1,TGCAGTGCTAGAGATGTGGGCCCCACGAACACTGAAGCTTTCTTT,CSARDVGPTNTEAFF